Following are 27 T cell receptor beta chains from one sample sequenced in a study of blood T cell repertoires in COVID-19. Data came from immunoSEQ multiplex PCR; TCRdb stores just in-frame clones and leaves some out. The sample has about 190,000 clones; roughly 84% are singletons. Sequencing used peripheral blood. The receptors were gathered from a human donor in a cohort sampled during active COVID-19.

The chain recombines TRBV5-1 with TRBJ2-1; 10 positions match TRBD2. Per germline, CDR1 SGHRS and CDR2 YFSETQ. Germline trimming cut 0 bases from V and 1 base from J; bases unmatched to any gene: 7. The CDR3 has 18 amino acids. The CDR3, as DNA: TGCGCCAGCAGCTTGGCCGTGGCTAGCGGGAGATCCTACAATGAGCAGTTCTTC. It specifies CASSLAVASGRSYNEQFF.

The table lists this clone with a count of one. This chain connects TRBV18 to TRBJ1-2; maybe TRBD1 (5 bases). The CDR3 is 15 residues long. The germline CDR1 and CDR2 sequences are KGHSH and LQKENI. V dropped 0 bases and J dropped 4 bases, with 12 bases sitting between them. Here the CDR3 reads CASSPPNRGFYGYTF. CDR3 sequence (DNA): TGTGCCAGCTCACCACCGAATAGGGGCTTCTATGGCTACACCTTC.

The gene calls are TRBV5-1 and TRBJ2-3, with TRBD2 identical over 13 bases. Germline values: CDR1 SGHRS, CDR2 YFSETQ. The CDR3 runs 18 residues. Germline trimming cut 4 bases from V and 0 bases from J; bases unmatched to any gene: 8. CDR3 DNA: TGCGCCAGCAGCCTGGGACTAGCGGGGACAATTAGCACAGATACGCAGTATTTT. It is translated as CASSLGLAGTISTDTQYF.

This rearrangement joins TRBV27 to TRBJ2-7; 8 nucleotides agree with TRBD2. The germline V gene encodes CDR1 MNHEY and CDR2 SMNVEV (reference sequence). Unmatched junction bases numbered 8, after V lost 5 bases and J lost 2 bases. This CDR3 contains 15 residues. CDR3 in amino acids: CASSRKSGRTYEQYF. The CDR3 DNA reads TGTGCCAGCAGTCGAAAAAGCGGGAGAACCTACGAGCAGTACTTC.

J is TRBJ2-7 and V is TRBV4-1; TRBD2 matches 12 bases. The junction had 6 bases not matched to a gene; V was cut back by 0 bases and J by 6 bases. The CDR3 runs to 16 residues. Looked up from germline, CDR1 is MGHRA and CDR2 is YSYEKL. DNA for the CDR3: TGCGCCAGCAGCCAAGATGGGACTAGCGGGTTAGGCGAGCAGTACTTC. It encodes CASSQDGTSGLGEQYF.

The rearrangement links TRBV19 to TRBJ1-1, with D hard to call. CDR3 length: 11 residues. V lost 7 bases to trimming and J lost 1 base, with 4 bases between them. In germline, CDR1 is LNHDA, CDR2 SQIVND (reference sequence). CDR3 residues: CASTRNTEAFF. CDR3 nucleotides: TGTGCCAGTACCAGGAACACTGAAGCTTTCTTT.

The chain has TRBV4-1 and TRBJ2-1; a weak D match, TRBD1 (5 bases). This CDR3 has 16 amino acids. Germline V lookup: CDR1 MGHRA, CDR2 YSYEKL. V shed 2 bases and J shed 4 bases, with 15 bases lying between them. The CDR3 loop is CASSQKTDNPYNEQFF. CDR3 in DNA: TGCGCCAGCAGCCAAAAGACAGATAACCCTTACAATGAGCAGTTCTTC.

The chain employs TRBV5-1 and TRBJ2-5, with 13 positions matching TRBD2. The CDR3 contains 15 residues. The junction had 9 bases not matched to a gene; V was cut back by 4 bases and J by 9 bases. CDR1 is SGHRS and CDR2 is YFSETQ in the germline V gene. The CDR3 DNA sequence: TGCGCCAGCAGCCCAGGACTAGCGGGAGAGACTGCCCAGTACTTC. Amino acids: CASSPGLAGETAQYF.

This chain uses TRBV28 with TRBJ1-1; D is perhaps TRBD1 (6 bases). The germline V and J ends were trimmed by 8 bases and 6 bases, with 19 bases remaining between them. CDR3 length: 14 residues. Germline V gene data show CDR1 as MDHEN and CDR2 as SYDVKM. CDR3 sequence (DNA): TGTGCCAGCCGGGAGGGGGGGCCGTTGGCTGAAGCTTTCTTT. Translating gives CASREGGPLAEAFF. Variable domain in full (rest from reference TRBV28 and TRBJ1-1): DVKVTQSSRYLVKRTGEKVFLECVQDMDHENMFWYRQDPGLGLRLIYFSYDVKMKEKGDIPEGYSVSREKKERFSLILESASTNQTSMYLCASREGGPLAEAFFGQGTRLTVV.

The chain carries TRBV7-9 and TRBJ2-1, with D unresolved. The germline V and J ends were trimmed by 2 bases and 0 bases, with 5 bases remaining between them. This CDR3 region has 14 residues. Germline V gene sequence: CDR1 SEHNR, CDR2 FQNEAQ (reference sequence). The CDR3 region is CASSLSSSYNEQFF. The DNA of the CDR3 is TGTGCCAGCAGCTTAAGTAGCTCCTACAATGAGCAGTTCTTC.

The CDR3 is CASSDTTTYEQYV. The CDR3, as DNA: TGTGCCAGCAGTGATACCACAACCTACGAGCAGTACGTC. The gene calls are TRBV2 and TRBJ2-7; no clear D gene. This CDR3 comprises 13 residues. CDR1 is SNHLY, CDR2 FYNNEI, per germline. V was cut by 3 bases and J by 2 bases, with 8 bases left in between.

J is TRBJ2-1 and V is TRBV6-6; TRBD1 agrees at 12 bases. The V gene's germline CDR1 is MNHNY and CDR2 SVGAGI (reference sequence). The CDR3 has 15 residues. V shed 6 bases and J 8 bases; nucleotides not matched to a gene: 8. Written as DNA, the CDR3 is TGTGCCAGCAGCCCCCGGGACAGGGGGCACGATGAGCAGTTCTTC. Translation: CASSPRDRGHDEQFF.

This clone was found once. V is TRBV5-1 and J is TRBJ2-3, with 9 bases fitting TRBD2. V dropped 6 bases and J dropped 5; count of bases not matched to a gene: 7. CDR1 is SGHRS, CDR2 YFSETQ, per germline. The CDR3 contains 14 residues. This chain's CDR3 is CASKGGGAGDTQYF. The CDR3 nucleotides read TGCGCCAGCAAGGGCGGGGGGGCCGGAGATACGCAGTATTTT.

The chain links TRBV6-5 to TRBJ1-1, with TRBD1 as a possible D gene (6 bases). V was clipped by 6 bases and J by 3 bases, with 11 bases between them. CDR3 length: 13 amino acids. Per the germline V gene, CDR1 is MNHEY and CDR2 is SVGAGI. CDR3 in amino acids: CASRDSDYTEAFF. In nucleotides, the CDR3 is TGTGCCAGCAGGGACAGTGACTACACTGAAGCTTTCTTT.

This clone was seen a single time. The chain is built from TRBV2 and TRBJ1-6, with a possible D match to TRBD1 (6 bases). V lost 8 bases to trimming and J lost 7 bases, with 9 bases between them. Germline values: CDR1 SNHLY, CDR2 FYNNEI. This CDR3 has 12 amino acids. For the CDR3, the DNA is TGTGCCAGCTATCAGGGGAATTCACCCCTCCACTTT. As protein: CASYQGNSPLHF.

V and J are TRBV18 and TRBJ1-1, with 9 bases aligning to TRBD1. Germline-derived CDR1 and CDR2 are KGHSH and LQKENI. The CDR3 loop spans 14 amino acids. V gave up 2 bases and J gave up 4 bases; unmatched junction bases: 2. The CDR3 is CASSPGTGTTEAFF. DNA of the CDR3: TGTGCCAGCTCACCAGGGACAGGGACCACTGAAGCTTTCTTT.

V is TRBV5-1 and J is TRBJ1-3; D remains unclear. This CDR3 region has 15 residues. The germline V gene encodes CDR1 SGHRS and CDR2 YFSETQ. V was trimmed by 1 base and J by 7 bases, leaving 15 bases between them. Here the CDR3 reads CASSLMAGGSNTIYF. In DNA, the CDR3 is TGCGCCAGCAGCTTGATGGCCGGCGGTTCCAACACCATATATTTT. The variable domain in full, with the rest retrieved from reference TRBV5-1 and TRBJ1-3, is KAGVTQTPRYLIKTRGQQVTLSCSPISGHRSVSWYQQTPGQGLQFLFEYFSETQRNKGNFPGRFSGRQFSNSRSEMNVSTLELGDSALYLCASSLMAGGSNTIYFGEGSWLTVV.

The rearrangement uses TRBV2 and TRBJ1-2; 7 bases align to TRBD1. Looked up from germline, CDR1 is SNHLY and CDR2 is FYNNEI. The CDR3 is 14 amino acids. Trimming at V came to 6 bases and at J to 1 base, leaving 5 bases not matched to a gene. The CDR3 loop is CASRPTGINYGYTF. The CDR3 coding sequence is TGTGCCAGCAGACCGACAGGGATTAACTATGGCTACACCTTC.

The DNA for the CDR3 is TGTGCCAGCTCACTCAACACGGAGCAGCCCCAGCATTTT. It is translated as CASSLNTEQPQHF. V and J are TRBV18 and TRBJ1-5; no definite D call. Germline lookup yields CDR1 KGHSH and CDR2 LQKENI. CDR3 length: 13 amino acids. Trimming took off 4 bases at V and 7 bases at J, with 11 bases between the two ends.

The chain has TRBV6-5 and TRBJ2-2; possible D gene TRBD1, 5 bases. Germline CDR1 and CDR2: MNHEY and SVGAGI. Trimming took off 6 bases at V and 1 base at J, with 12 bases between the two ends. The CDR3 has 15 amino acids. Here the CDR3 DNA reads TGTGCCAGCAGGACGGTGGGGCTGAACACCGGGGAGCTGTTTTTT. Translating it yields CASRTVGLNTGELFF.

This clone occurred once. V is TRBV6-5 and J is TRBJ2-4, with 9 bases aligning to TRBD1. Trimming took 6 bases from V and 6 from J; bases not matched to a gene: 6. CDR1 and CDR2 (germline): MNHEY, SVGAGI. The length of the CDR3 is 14 residues. This CDR3 reads CASRSGQGRNIQYF. The CDR3 bases are TGTGCCAGCAGGAGCGGACAGGGGAGAAACATTCAGTACTTC.

This clone was recorded only once. The rearrangement joins TRBV6-5 to TRBJ2-3; a possible D gene is TRBD1 (6 bases). This CDR3 comprises 15 residues. Germline lookup yields CDR1 MNHEY and CDR2 SVGAGI. The V end lost 6 bases, the J end lost 2 bases, and 15 bases lay between the germline ends. This chain's CDR3 is CASSLGTFHTDTQYF. CDR3 DNA sequence: TGTGCCAGCAGCCTGGGGACATTCCACACAGATACGCAGTATTTT.

V is TRBV18 and J is TRBJ2-1, with 9 bases matching TRBD2. Germline V gene data show CDR1 as KGHSH and CDR2 as LQKENI. Trimming cost V 8 bases and J 8 bases; bases outside gene matches: 13. The CDR3 contains 15 residues. CDR3 in amino acids: CASATAVAGDHEQFF. The CDR3 DNA is TGTGCCAGCGCCACAGCGGTAGCGGGAGATCATGAGCAGTTCTTC.

This clone was observed once. The V call is TRBV2, the J call TRBJ2-2, with a tentative D call TRBD2 (5 bases). The V end was cut by 7 bases, the J end by 3 bases, with 12 bases between. The germline gives CDR1 SNHLY, CDR2 FYNNEI. The CDR3 totals 14 residues. The CDR3 DNA follows: TGTGCCAGCAAACCTAGCCCACACACCGGGGAGCTGTTTTTT. It translates to CASKPSPHTGELFF.

CDR3 in amino acids: CASSLRLAGRDRETQYF. The CDR3 nucleotides are TGTGCCAGCAGCTTGAGACTAGCGGGGAGGGATAGAGAGACCCAGTACTTC. This chain uses TRBV5-6 with TRBJ2-5; 11 bases align to TRBD2. Germline V gives CDR1 SGHDT, CDR2 YYEEEE. The CDR3 runs 17 residues. V was clipped by 1 base and J by 4 bases; unmatched bases: 9.

This clone was observed a handful of times. The chain links TRBV5-5 to TRBJ2-1; 10 bases map to TRBD1. The V segment lost 1 base and the J segment 6 bases; nucleotides outside the gene matches: 7. CDR1 and CDR2 (germline): SGHKS, YYEKEE (reference sequence). The CDR3 has 16 amino acids. The CDR3 loop is CASSLSPGTGVNEQFF. For the CDR3, the DNA is TGTGCCAGCAGCTTGTCCCCCGGGACAGGGGTCAATGAGCAGTTCTTC.

The rearrangement joins TRBV4-1 to TRBJ1-4; D may be TRBD1 (5 bases). Germline assignment: CDR1 MGHRA and CDR2 YSYEKL. V shed 4 bases and J shed 0 bases, with 9 bases lying between them. This CDR3 contains 15 residues. The CDR3 sequence: CASSRTGATNEKLFF. In nucleotides, the CDR3 is TGCGCCAGCAGCCGCACAGGAGCAACTAATGAAAAACTGTTTTTT.